The sequence of this T cell receptor (beta chain) was determined in a study of early T cells in non-severe SARS-CoV-2 infection (dated by TCRdb to the early 2020s). Notes on the research overall: Because TCR sequencing was done on bulk RNA from unsorted whole blood, the alpha and beta chains could not be paired.

Libraries were built with 5' RACE. The data were produced on a NextSeq 500. In the TCR library protocol, unique molecular identifiers were attached to individual cDNA molecules to correct for PCR bias and sequencing error. Both TCR alpha and beta chains were sequenced, and tight co-correlation was observed between alpha and beta sequence abundances in each sample. The authors processed their data as follows. V gene, J gene and CDR3 annotation of TCR sequences was performed with Decombinator V4. Expanded TCRs were defined as changing significantly between any two time points under a Poisson model with p below 0.0001. TCR abundances were normalised to the total number of TCRs sequenced in each sample and reported as counts per million. TRAV1-2 paired with TRAJ12, TRAJ20 or TRAJ33 defined MAIT TCRs, while TRAV10 paired with TRAJ18 defined iNKT TCRs. VDJdb, accessed 1 November 2021, was searched for CMV, EBV and SARS-CoV-2 annotated TCRs, excluding TCRs annotated for multiple antigens. TCRdb handled the public reads itself, with Q25 trimming in fastp and clone calling in MiXCR, and kept productive beta chains. Identical CDR3 protein sequences are pooled into one entry, listed with their most common genes and DNA. The V and J calls were determined by TCRdb, not by the authors. Present in this sample are tens of thousands of distinct CDR3 sequences, less than 15% of which were seen just once. About 6% of the sample is taken by the ten largest.

Points on this clonotype: It has no known antigen specificity. One base away there is no much larger clone; base qualities are not given.

Set within a cohort of healthcare workers in London, UK, this nested case-control study involved weekly PCR testing of nasopharyngeal swabs along with blood sampling. Healthcare workers were enrolled in the week of the UK lockdown, from 23 to 31 March 2020, and were followed every week for up to roughly 15 weeks. Overall results and qualifications from the work: VDJdb matching was skewed toward anti-spike CD8 responses and likely underestimated virus-specific expansions by missing private and CD4 specificities.

The germline V gene (reference sequence) supplies CDR1 LNHDA and CDR2 SQIVND. The CDR3 covers 14 residues, taking in both the cysteine and the phenylalanine. Left in the record is the CDR3 DNA by itself, 42 bases read in frame from the first base. Trimming removed 7 bases from V and 6 bases from J; the gene matches leave 9 bases unexplained. The chain is made from TRBV19 and TRBJ2-3, with 8 central nucleotides matching TRBD1. This sequence was found in an adult who was a healthcare worker with PCR-confirmed SARS-CoV-2 infection or an uninfected control (not recorded which). Sequenced input: whole blood. The nucleotides are TGTGCCAGTATCGACCAGGGGGCTGGGGATACGCAGTATTTT. This gives the protein CASIDQGAGDTQYF.